This TCR beta chain emerged from a study of shared clonotypes between healthy human individuals. This clone was seen once. Its specificity is unknown. The CDR3 has 14 residues. V was pared by 4 bases and J by 2 bases, with 13 bases between. CDR1 is SGHRS, CDR2 YFSETQ, per germline. Findings and limits, study-wide: Measured sharing among donors was expected to vary with sequencing depth.

The material for each subset, its genomic DNA, was split evenly across several immunoSEQ plates. Unsorted PBMC DNA went through sequencing on ten immunoSEQ deep assay plates. TCRdb's copy holds only in-frame clones and misses some; the assay was immunoSEQ multiplex PCR. Of about 490,000 clones in the sample, less than 80% were seen once. This receptor was taken from a woman aged 40-49 years in good health. Some clones in this sample may be carry-over from other donors' samples. This sequence joins TRBV5-1 and TRBJ2-7; D might be TRBD1 or TRBD2, each matching 5 bases. The sequenced material came from PBMCs. This CDR3 is CASSPGTEAYEQYF. CDR3 DNA: TGCGCCAGCAGCCCTGGGACGGAAGCCTACGAGCAGTACTTC.